A selection of T cell receptor beta chains follows, all from one sample in a study of Graves' ophthalmopathy and Graves' hyperthyroidism. One entry per CDR3 protein results from TCRdb running MiXCR on the multiplex PCR reads. The sample has some 400,000 distinct CDR3 sequences; about 16% are singletons. Sample: peripheral blood. The receptors were gathered from a woman aged 18-29 years with Graves' ophthalmopathy. Both conserved end residues are part of each CDR3. Each record gives: J gene, clone size, V gene, D gene, CDR3 protein, CDR3 DNA. D genes are given only for firm matches. Clone size is not always given. Where it is, it says once, few, many or a class for expanded clones.

j_call: TRBJ1-5
clone_size: many
v_call: TRBV12-3/TRBV12-4
d_call: -
cdr3_aa: CASSFSGGNQPQHF
cdr3_nt: TGTGCCAGCAGTTTTTCAGGGGGCAATCAGCCCCAGCATTTT

j_call: TRBJ1-1
clone_size: -
v_call: TRBV6-1
d_call: -
cdr3_aa: CASSEHVNTEAFF
cdr3_nt: TGTGCCAGCAGTGAACATGTGAACACTGAAGCTTTCTTT

j_call: TRBJ1-1
clone_size: many
v_call: TRBV12-3/TRBV12-4
d_call: -
cdr3_aa: CASSFVGSGPMNTEAFF
cdr3_nt: TGTGCCAGCAGTTTTGTGGGGTCAGGTCCTATGAACACTGAAGCTTTCTTT

j_call: TRBJ1-5
clone_size: -
v_call: TRBV2
d_call: -
cdr3_aa: CASSVRGRGSNQPQHF
cdr3_nt: TGTGCCAGCAGTGTTCGGGGCCGAGGTAGCAATCAGCCCCAGCATTTT

j_call: TRBJ1-2
clone_size: -
v_call: TRBV24-1
d_call: -
cdr3_aa: CATSDGYYGYTF
cdr3_nt: TGTGCCACCAGTGACGGTTACTATGGCTACACCTTC

j_call: TRBJ1-5
clone_size: -
v_call: TRBV15
d_call: TRBD1
cdr3_aa: CATSSTDRDFQPQHF
cdr3_nt: TGTGCCACCAGCAGCACGGACAGGGACTTTCAGCCCCAGCATTTT

j_call: TRBJ2-5
clone_size: -
v_call: TRBV10-3
d_call: TRBD2
cdr3_aa: CAISEGLAVEGETQYF
cdr3_nt: TGTGCCATCAGTGAGGGACTAGCGGTCGAGGGGGAGACCCAGTACTTC

j_call: TRBJ1-3
clone_size: many
v_call: TRBV11-2
d_call: -
cdr3_aa: CASSPGTTGNTIYF
cdr3_nt: TGTGCCAGCAGCCCAGGGACGACTGGAAACACCATATATTTT

j_call: TRBJ2-7
clone_size: many
v_call: TRBV28
d_call: -
cdr3_aa: CASSSPLGEQYF
cdr3_nt: TGTGCCAGCAGTTCCCCCCTCGGGGAGCAGTACTTC

j_call: TRBJ1-1
clone_size: many
v_call: TRBV12-3/TRBV12-4
d_call: -
cdr3_aa: CASSFRGRATEAFF
cdr3_nt: TGTGCCAGCAGTTTCCGGGGGAGGGCCACTGAAGCTTTCTTT

j_call: TRBJ2-2
clone_size: many
v_call: TRBV2
d_call: -
cdr3_aa: CASTETANTGELFF
cdr3_nt: TGTGCCAGCACAGAGACAGCGAACACCGGGGAGCTGTTTTTT

j_call: TRBJ2-2
clone_size: many
v_call: TRBV20-1
d_call: -
cdr3_aa: CSASPSASTGELFF
cdr3_nt: TGCAGTGCTAGCCCTAGCGCTAGCACCGGGGAGCTGTTTTTT

j_call: TRBJ2-5
clone_size: many
v_call: TRBV6-2/TRBV6-3
d_call: -
cdr3_aa: CASSQLRGNRGERQETQYF
cdr3_nt: TGTGCCAGCAGTCAGCTACGGGGGAACAGGGGCGAACGACAAGAGACCCAGTACTTC

j_call: TRBJ2-7
clone_size: once
v_call: TRBV28
d_call: -
cdr3_aa: CASSLAGYIYEQYF
cdr3_nt: TGTGCCAGCAGTTTGGCTGGGTATATCTACGAGCAGTACTTC

j_call: TRBJ1-1
clone_size: -
v_call: TRBV19
d_call: -
cdr3_aa: CASSHQPGRPNTEAFF
cdr3_nt: TGTGCCAGTAGTCATCAACCGGGACGGCCGAACACTGAAGCTTTCTTT

j_call: TRBJ1-5
clone_size: many
v_call: TRBV28
d_call: TRBD1
cdr3_aa: CASRRTGRYSNQPQHF
cdr3_nt: TGTGCCAGCAGACGGACAGGGCGGTATAGCAATCAGCCCCAGCATTTT

j_call: TRBJ2-2
clone_size: many
v_call: TRBV12-3/TRBV12-4
d_call: -
cdr3_aa: CASTRGAGGNGELFF
cdr3_nt: TGTGCCAGCACCCGTGGGGCAGGGGGGAACGGGGAGCTGTTTTTT

j_call: TRBJ1-6
clone_size: many
v_call: TRBV5-8
d_call: -
cdr3_aa: CASSWDGSSYNSPLHF
cdr3_nt: TGTGCCAGCAGCTGGGACGGCAGCTCCTATAATTCACCCCTCCACTTT

j_call: TRBJ1-1
clone_size: many
v_call: TRBV27
d_call: -
cdr3_aa: CASSLSIGLNTEAFF
cdr3_nt: TGTGCCAGCAGTTTATCGATCGGGTTGAACACTGAAGCTTTCTTT

j_call: TRBJ2-5
clone_size: -
v_call: TRBV5-1
d_call: -
cdr3_aa: CASSHQGNQETQYF
cdr3_nt: TGCGCCAGCAGCCACCAGGGGAACCAAGAGACCCAGTACTTC

j_call: TRBJ2-3
clone_size: many
v_call: TRBV27
d_call: -
cdr3_aa: CASNTDTQYF
cdr3_nt: TGTGCCTCCAACACAGATACGCAGTATTTT

j_call: TRBJ1-5
clone_size: many
v_call: TRBV20-1
d_call: -
cdr3_aa: CSARDQPSPGGNQPQHF
cdr3_nt: TGCAGTGCTAGAGACCAACCCTCTCCGGGGGGCAATCAGCCCCAGCATTTT

j_call: TRBJ2-2
clone_size: many
v_call: TRBV20-1
d_call: -
cdr3_aa: CSAPRSTNTGELFF
cdr3_nt: TGCAGTGCGCCCCGGTCAACGAACACCGGGGAGCTGTTTTTT

j_call: TRBJ1-2
clone_size: few
v_call: TRBV5-1
d_call: -
cdr3_aa: CASSLGPFLTDGYTF
cdr3_nt: TGCGCCAGCAGCTTGGGACCCTTCCTGACGGATGGCTACACCTTC

j_call: TRBJ2-2
clone_size: many
v_call: TRBV6-5
d_call: TRBD2
cdr3_aa: CASSYSLAGRSGELFF
cdr3_nt: TGTGCCAGCAGTTACTCCCTAGCGGGGAGGTCCGGGGAGCTGTTTTTT

j_call: TRBJ1-6
clone_size: many
v_call: TRBV12-3/TRBV12-4
d_call: -
cdr3_aa: CASRDNSPLHF
cdr3_nt: TGTGCCAGCAGGGATAATTCACCCCTCCACTTT

j_call: TRBJ1-2
clone_size: many
v_call: TRBV20-1
d_call: TRBD1
cdr3_aa: CSAGVWGQGAVQNYGYTF
cdr3_nt: TGCAGTGCTGGGGTTTGGGGACAGGGGGCCGTCCAAAACTATGGCTACACCTTC

j_call: TRBJ1-6
clone_size: -
v_call: TRBV5-1
d_call: -
cdr3_aa: CASSSPGLSPLHF
cdr3_nt: TGCGCCAGCAGCTCTCCGGGGCTTTCACCCCTCCACTTT

j_call: TRBJ1-1
clone_size: many
v_call: TRBV12-3/TRBV12-4
d_call: -
cdr3_aa: CASSWGRRGEAFF
cdr3_nt: TGTGCCAGCAGTTGGGGGAGGAGGGGTGAAGCTTTCTTT

j_call: TRBJ1-1
clone_size: -
v_call: TRBV12-3/TRBV12-4
d_call: -
cdr3_aa: CASTKTENTEAFF
cdr3_nt: TGTGCCAGCACTAAAACAGAGAACACTGAAGCTTTCTTT

j_call: TRBJ2-5
clone_size: few
v_call: TRBV12-3/TRBV12-4
d_call: TRBD1
cdr3_aa: CASSLKGAETQYF
cdr3_nt: TGTGCCAGCAGTTTGAAGGGGGCAGAGACCCAGTACTTC

j_call: TRBJ2-5
clone_size: -
v_call: TRBV7-9
d_call: TRBD2
cdr3_aa: CASSRTSGERGETQYF
cdr3_nt: TGTGCCAGCAGCCGCACTAGCGGAGAGAGGGGAGAGACCCAGTACTTC

j_call: TRBJ2-5
clone_size: many
v_call: TRBV9
d_call: -
cdr3_aa: CASSVESYQETQYF
cdr3_nt: TGTGCCAGCAGCGTAGAAAGTTACCAAGAGACCCAGTACTTC

j_call: TRBJ2-5
clone_size: many
v_call: TRBV20-1
d_call: TRBD2
cdr3_aa: CSAFLAGRPETQYF
cdr3_nt: TGCAGTGCTTTCTTAGCGGGACGGCCGGAGACCCAGTACTTC

j_call: TRBJ1-5
clone_size: many
v_call: TRBV6-2/TRBV6-3
d_call: TRBD1
cdr3_aa: CASDRGGGSNQPQHF
cdr3_nt: TGTGCCAGTGACAGGGGGGGCGGTAGCAATCAGCCCCAGCATTTT

j_call: TRBJ1-1
clone_size: -
v_call: TRBV6-2/TRBV6-3
d_call: -
cdr3_aa: CASSYPARTDLNTEAFF
cdr3_nt: TGTGCCAGCAGTTATCCCGCCAGGACAGATTTGAACACTGAAGCTTTCTTT

j_call: TRBJ1-1
clone_size: few
v_call: TRBV12-3/TRBV12-4
d_call: -
cdr3_aa: CASSLFGRREAFF
cdr3_nt: TGTGCCAGCAGTTTATTCGGGAGAAGGGAAGCTTTCTTT

j_call: TRBJ2-5
clone_size: many
v_call: TRBV11-2
d_call: TRBD2
cdr3_aa: CASSPRISGEQETQYF
cdr3_nt: TGTGCCAGCAGCCCCCGTATTAGCGGGGAGCAAGAGACCCAGTACTTC

j_call: TRBJ1-1
clone_size: -
v_call: TRBV6-1
d_call: -
cdr3_aa: CASTSGTGNTEAFF
cdr3_nt: TGTGCCAGCACCTCGGGCACGGGCAACACTGAAGCTTTCTTT

j_call: TRBJ2-2
clone_size: many
v_call: TRBV19
d_call: TRBD1
cdr3_aa: CASTQRGLGQGVFGELFF
cdr3_nt: TGTGCCAGTACCCAAAGGGGTCTCGGACAGGGTGTTTTCGGGGAGCTGTTTTTT

j_call: TRBJ1-1
clone_size: many
v_call: TRBV19
d_call: -
cdr3_aa: CASSIDPIMNTEAFF
cdr3_nt: TGTGCCAGTAGTATAGATCCGATTATGAACACTGAAGCTTTCTTT

j_call: TRBJ1-2
clone_size: many
v_call: TRBV12-3/TRBV12-4
d_call: TRBD1
cdr3_aa: CASVFGTGGSVNYGYTF
cdr3_nt: TGTGCCAGCGTTTTCGGGACAGGGGGCTCGGTTAACTATGGCTACACCTTC

j_call: TRBJ2-7
clone_size: -
v_call: TRBV30
d_call: TRBD1
cdr3_aa: CAWGTGANYEQYF
cdr3_nt: TGTGCCTGGGGAACAGGGGCTAACTACGAGCAGTACTTC